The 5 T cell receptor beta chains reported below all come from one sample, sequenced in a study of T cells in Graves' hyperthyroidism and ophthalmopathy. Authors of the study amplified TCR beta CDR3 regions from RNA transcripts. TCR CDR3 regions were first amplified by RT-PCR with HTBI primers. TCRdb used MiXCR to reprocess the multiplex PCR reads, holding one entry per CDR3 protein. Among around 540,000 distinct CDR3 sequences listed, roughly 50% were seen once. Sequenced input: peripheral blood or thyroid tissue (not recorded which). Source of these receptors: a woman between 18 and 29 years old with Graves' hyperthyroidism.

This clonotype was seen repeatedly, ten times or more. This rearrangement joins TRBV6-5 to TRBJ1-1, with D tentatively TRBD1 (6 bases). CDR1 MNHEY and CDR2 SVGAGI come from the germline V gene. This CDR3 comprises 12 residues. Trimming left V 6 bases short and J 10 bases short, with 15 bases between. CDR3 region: CASSLDRRTAFF. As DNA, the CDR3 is TGTGCCAGCAGCCTAGACAGGCGGACAGCTTTCTTT.

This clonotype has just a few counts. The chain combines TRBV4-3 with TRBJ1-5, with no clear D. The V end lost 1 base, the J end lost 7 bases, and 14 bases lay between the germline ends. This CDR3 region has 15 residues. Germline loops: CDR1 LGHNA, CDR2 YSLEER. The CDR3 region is CASSQGGRPGQPQHF. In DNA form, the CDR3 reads TGCGCCAGCAGCCAAGGTGGCAGGCCAGGACAGCCCCAGCATTTT.

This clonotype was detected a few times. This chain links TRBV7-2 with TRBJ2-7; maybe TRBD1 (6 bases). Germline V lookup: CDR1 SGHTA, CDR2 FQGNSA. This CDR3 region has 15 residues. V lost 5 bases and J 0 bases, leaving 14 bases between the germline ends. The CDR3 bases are TGTGCCAGCAGCCAGGGACCGACAGGCTCCTACGAGCAGTACTTC. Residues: CASSQGPTGSYEQYF.

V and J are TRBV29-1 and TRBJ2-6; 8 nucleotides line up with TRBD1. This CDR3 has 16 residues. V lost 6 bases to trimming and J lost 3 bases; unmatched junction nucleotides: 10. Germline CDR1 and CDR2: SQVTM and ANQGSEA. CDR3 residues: CSVARTGTGGANVLTF. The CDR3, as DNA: TGCAGCGTGGCCCGGACAGGGACAGGTGGGGCCAACGTCCTGACTTTC.

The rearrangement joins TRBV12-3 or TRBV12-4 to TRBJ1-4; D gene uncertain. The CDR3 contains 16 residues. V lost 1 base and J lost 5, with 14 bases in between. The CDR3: CASSLGRGQENEKLFF. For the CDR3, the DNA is TGTGCCAGCAGTTTAGGCCGGGGTCAGGAGAATGAAAAACTGTTTTTT.